This T cell receptor (beta chain) was retrieved from a study of blood T cell repertoires in COVID-19. Study at large: From the United States, Italy and Spain came samples of acute and convalescent COVID-19. Sample material is recorded as cDNA or gDNA derived from T cells, B-cell-depleted T cells, or PBMCs.

Source study methods: The assay estimated nucleated cells by amplifying reference gene primers. Measured with immunoSEQ multiplex PCR; TCRdb has only the in-frame clones, and not every one. The V and J calls and the clone size are those of that table, but D and trimming were determined from the DNA. This sample yields under 200,000 clones, of which approximately 82% are seen a single time; roughly 19% belongs to the top ten. V was cut by 2 bases and J by 6 bases, with 11 bases left in between. The CDR3 totals 14 residues. Germline CDR1 and CDR2: MDHEN and SYDVKM. Sequencing used peripheral blood. The chain employs TRBV28 and TRBJ1-5; perhaps TRBD1 as D (5 bases). The receptor comes from a woman in her seventies who had recovered from COVID-19. CDR3 DNA: TGTGCCAGCAGTTTAGGGGGGTGGGGTCAGCCCCAGCATTTT. It encodes CASSLGGWGQPQHF. Variable domain in full (rest from reference TRBV28 and TRBJ1-5): DVKVTQSSRYLVKRTGEKVFLECVQDMDHENMFWYRQDPGLGLRLIYFSYDVKMKEKGDIPEGYSVSREKKERFSLILESASTNQTSMYLCASSLGGWGQPQHFGDGTRLSIL.